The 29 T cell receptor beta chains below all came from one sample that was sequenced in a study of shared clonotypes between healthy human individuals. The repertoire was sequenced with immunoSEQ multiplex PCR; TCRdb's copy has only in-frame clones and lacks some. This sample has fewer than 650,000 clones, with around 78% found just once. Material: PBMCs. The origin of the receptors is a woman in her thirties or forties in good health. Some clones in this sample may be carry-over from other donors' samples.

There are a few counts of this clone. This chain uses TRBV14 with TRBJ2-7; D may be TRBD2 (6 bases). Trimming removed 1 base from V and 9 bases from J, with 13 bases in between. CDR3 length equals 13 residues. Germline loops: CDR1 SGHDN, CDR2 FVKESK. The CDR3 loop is CASSQGRGLGQYF. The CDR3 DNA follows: TGTGCCAGCAGCCAAGGTCGGGGGTTGGGGCAGTACTTC.

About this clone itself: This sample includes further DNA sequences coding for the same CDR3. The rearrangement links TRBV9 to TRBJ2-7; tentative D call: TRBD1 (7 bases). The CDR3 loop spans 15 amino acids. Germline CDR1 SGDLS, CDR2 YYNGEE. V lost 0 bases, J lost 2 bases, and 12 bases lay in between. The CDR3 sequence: CASSVGAGGTYEQYF. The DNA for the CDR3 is TGTGCCAGCAGCGTAGGGGCAGGGGGGACCTACGAGCAGTACTTC.

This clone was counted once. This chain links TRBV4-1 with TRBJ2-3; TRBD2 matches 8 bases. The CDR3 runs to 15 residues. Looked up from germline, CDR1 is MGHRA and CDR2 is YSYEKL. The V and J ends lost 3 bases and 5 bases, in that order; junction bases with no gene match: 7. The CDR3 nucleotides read TGCGCCAGCAGCCAGCCAGCGGGAGATGTAGATACGCAGTATTTT. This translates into CASSQPAGDVDTQYF.

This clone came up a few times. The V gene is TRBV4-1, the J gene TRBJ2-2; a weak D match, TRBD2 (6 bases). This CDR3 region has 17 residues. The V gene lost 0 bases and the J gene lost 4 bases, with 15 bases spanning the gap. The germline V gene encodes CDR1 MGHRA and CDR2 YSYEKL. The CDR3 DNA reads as TGCGCCAGCAGCCAAGATGGGAGGTCGGTGATCACCGGGGAGCTGTTTTTT. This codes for CASSQDGRSVITGELFF.

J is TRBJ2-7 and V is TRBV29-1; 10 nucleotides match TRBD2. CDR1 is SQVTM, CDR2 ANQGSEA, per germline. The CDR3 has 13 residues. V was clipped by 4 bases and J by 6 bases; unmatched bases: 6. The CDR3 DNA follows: TGCAGCGTTGCATCGGGACTAGCGACCGAGCAGTACTTC. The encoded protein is CSVASGLATEQYF.

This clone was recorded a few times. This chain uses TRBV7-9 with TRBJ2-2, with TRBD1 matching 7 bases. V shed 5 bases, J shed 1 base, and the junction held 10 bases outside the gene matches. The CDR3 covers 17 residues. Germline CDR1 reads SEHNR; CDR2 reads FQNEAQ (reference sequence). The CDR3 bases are TGTGCCAGCAGCAAGTCCACAGGGGCTTTGAACACCGGGGAGCTGTTTTTT. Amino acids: CASSKSTGALNTGELFF.

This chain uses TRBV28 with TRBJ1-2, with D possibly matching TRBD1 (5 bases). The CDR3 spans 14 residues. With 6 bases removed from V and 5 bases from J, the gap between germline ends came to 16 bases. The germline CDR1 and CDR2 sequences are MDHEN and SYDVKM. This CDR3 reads CASSKTGTIYGYTF. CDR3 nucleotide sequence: TGTGCCAGCAGCAAAACCGGGACTATTTATGGCTACACCTTC.

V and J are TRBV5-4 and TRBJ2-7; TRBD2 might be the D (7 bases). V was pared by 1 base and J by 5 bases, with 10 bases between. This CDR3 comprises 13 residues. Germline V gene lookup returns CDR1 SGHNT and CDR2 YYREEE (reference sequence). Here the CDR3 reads CASSLRGADEQYF. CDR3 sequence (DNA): TGTGCCAGCAGCTTGCGGGGGGCGGACGAGCAGTACTTC.

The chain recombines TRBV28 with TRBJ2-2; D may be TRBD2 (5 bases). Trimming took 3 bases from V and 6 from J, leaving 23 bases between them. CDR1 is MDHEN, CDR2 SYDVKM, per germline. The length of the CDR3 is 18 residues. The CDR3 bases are TGTGCCAGCAGTTTTATGTTCTCTCGGCCCAATAGCGCCGGGGAGCTGTTTTTT. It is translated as CASSFMFSRPNSAGELFF.

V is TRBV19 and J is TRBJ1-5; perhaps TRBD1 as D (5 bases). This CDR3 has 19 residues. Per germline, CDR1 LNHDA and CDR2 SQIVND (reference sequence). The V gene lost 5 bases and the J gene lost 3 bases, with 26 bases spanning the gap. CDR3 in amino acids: CASSEVWWGEELSNQPQHF. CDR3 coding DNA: TGTGCCAGTAGTGAAGTATGGTGGGGGGAGGAACTTTCCAATCAGCCCCAGCATTTT.

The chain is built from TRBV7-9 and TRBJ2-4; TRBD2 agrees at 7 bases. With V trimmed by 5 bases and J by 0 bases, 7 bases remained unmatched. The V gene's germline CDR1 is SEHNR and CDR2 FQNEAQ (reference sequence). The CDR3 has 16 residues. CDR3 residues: CASSPRGLSAKNIQYF. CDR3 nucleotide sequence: TGTGCCAGCAGCCCCCGGGGACTATCAGCCAAAAACATTCAGTACTTC.

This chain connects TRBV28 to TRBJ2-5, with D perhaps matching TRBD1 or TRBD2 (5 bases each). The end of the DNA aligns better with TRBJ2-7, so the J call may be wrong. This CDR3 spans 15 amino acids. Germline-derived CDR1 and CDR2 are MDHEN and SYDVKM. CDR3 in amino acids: CASSPSGTELNEQYF. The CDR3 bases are TGTGCCAGCAGTCCTTCCGGGACGGAGTTAAACGAGCAGTACTTC.

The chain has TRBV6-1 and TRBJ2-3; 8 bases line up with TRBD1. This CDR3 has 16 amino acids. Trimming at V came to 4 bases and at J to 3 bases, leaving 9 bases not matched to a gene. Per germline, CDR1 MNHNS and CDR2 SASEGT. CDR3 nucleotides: TGTGCCAGCAGTGGACAGGGGATAGGAATTACAGATACGCAGTATTTT. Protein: CASSGQGIGITDTQYF.

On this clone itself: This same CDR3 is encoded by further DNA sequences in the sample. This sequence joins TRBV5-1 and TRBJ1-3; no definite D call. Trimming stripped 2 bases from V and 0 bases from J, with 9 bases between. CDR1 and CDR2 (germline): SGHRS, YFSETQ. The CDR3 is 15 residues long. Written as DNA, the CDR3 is TGCGCCAGCAGCTTAGGGCAGAGCTCTGGAAACACCATATATTTT. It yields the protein CASSLGQSSGNTIYF.

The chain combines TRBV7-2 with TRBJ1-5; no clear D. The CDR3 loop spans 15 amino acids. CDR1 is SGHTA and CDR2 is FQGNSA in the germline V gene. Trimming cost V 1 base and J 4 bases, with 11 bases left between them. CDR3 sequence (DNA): TGTGCCAGCAGCTTAGATGGGTCAGAGAATCAGCCCCAGCATTTT. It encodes CASSLDGSENQPQHF. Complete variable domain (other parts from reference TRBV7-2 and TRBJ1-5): GAGVSQSPSNKVTEKGKDVELRCDPISGHTALYWYRQSLGQGLEFLIYFQGNSAPDKSGLPSDRFSAERTGGSVSTLTIQRTQQEDSAVYLCASSLDGSENQPQHFGDGTRLSIL.

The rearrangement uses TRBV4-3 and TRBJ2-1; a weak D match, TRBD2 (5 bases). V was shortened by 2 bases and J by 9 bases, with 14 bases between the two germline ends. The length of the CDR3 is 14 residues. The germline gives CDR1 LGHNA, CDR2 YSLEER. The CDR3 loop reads CASSQPGRSSEQFF. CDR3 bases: TGCGCCAGCAGCCAACCGGGAAGGAGTTCTGAGCAGTTCTTC.

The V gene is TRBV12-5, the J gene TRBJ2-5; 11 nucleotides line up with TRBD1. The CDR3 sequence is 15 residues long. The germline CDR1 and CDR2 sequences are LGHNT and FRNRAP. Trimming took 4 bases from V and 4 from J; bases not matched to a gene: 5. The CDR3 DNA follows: TGTGCTAGTGGTTCAATGGACAGGGGGCGAGAGACCCAGTACTTC. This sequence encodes CASGSMDRGRETQYF.

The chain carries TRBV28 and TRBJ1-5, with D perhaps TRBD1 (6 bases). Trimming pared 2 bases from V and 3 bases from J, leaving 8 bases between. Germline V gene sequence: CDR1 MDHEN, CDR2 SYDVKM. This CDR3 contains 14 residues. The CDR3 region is CASSLGQYNQPQHF. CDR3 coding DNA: TGTGCCAGCAGTTTAGGACAGTACAATCAGCCCCAGCATTTT.

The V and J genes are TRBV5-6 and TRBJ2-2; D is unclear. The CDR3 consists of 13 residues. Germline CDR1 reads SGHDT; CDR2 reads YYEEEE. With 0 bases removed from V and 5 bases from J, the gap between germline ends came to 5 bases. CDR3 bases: TGTGCCAGCAGCTTGGGAGTTACCGGGGAGCTGTTTTTT. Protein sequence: CASSLGVTGELFF.

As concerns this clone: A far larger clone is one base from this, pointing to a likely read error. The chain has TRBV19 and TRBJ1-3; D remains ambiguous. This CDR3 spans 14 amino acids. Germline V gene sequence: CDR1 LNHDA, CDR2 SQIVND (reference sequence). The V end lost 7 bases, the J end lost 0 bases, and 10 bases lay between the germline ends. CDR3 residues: CASTGFPSGNTIYF. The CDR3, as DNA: TGTGCCAGTACGGGGTTCCCCTCTGGAAACACCATATATTTT.

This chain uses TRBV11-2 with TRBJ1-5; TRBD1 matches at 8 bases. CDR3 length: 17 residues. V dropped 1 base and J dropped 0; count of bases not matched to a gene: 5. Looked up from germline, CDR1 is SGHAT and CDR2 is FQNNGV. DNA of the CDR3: TGTGCCAGCAGCTTAGTAGCAGGGGGCAGTAGCAATCAGCCCCAGCATTTT. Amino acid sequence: CASSLVAGGSSNQPQHF. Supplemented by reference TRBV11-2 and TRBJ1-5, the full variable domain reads EAGVAQSPRYKIIEKRQSVAFWCNPISGHATLYWYQQILGQGPKLLIQFQNNGVVDDSQLPKDRFSAERLKGVDSTLKIQPAKLEDSAVYLCASSLVAGGSSNQPQHFGDGTRLSIL.

This CDR3 reads CAITGGPGTEAFF. In DNA form, the CDR3 reads TGTGCCATCACGGGGGGCCCGGGCACTGAAGCTTTCTTT. The chain couples TRBV10-3 to TRBJ1-1; tentatively, D is TRBD1 (6 bases). With 7 bases removed from V and 4 bases from J, the gap between germline ends came to 13 bases. Germline CDR1 reads ENHRY; CDR2 reads SYGVKD. The CDR3 is 13 amino acids.

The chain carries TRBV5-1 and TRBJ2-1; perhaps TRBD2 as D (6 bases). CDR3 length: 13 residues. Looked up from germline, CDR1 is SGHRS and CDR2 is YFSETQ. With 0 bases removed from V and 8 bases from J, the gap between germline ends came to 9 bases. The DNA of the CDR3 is TGCGCCAGCAGCTTGGGCTGGGACTATGAGCAGTTCTTC. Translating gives CASSLGWDYEQFF.

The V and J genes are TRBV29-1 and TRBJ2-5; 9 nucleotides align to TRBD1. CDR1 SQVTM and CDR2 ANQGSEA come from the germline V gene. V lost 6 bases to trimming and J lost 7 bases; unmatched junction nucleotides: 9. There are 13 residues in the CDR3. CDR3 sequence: CSVESGQGRTQYF. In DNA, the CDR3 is TGCAGCGTGGAATCGGGACAGGGCCGGACCCAGTACTTC.

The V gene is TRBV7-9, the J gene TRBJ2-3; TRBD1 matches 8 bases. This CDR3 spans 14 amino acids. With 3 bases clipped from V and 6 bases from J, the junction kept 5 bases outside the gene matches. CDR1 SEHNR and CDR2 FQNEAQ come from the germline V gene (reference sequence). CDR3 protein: CASSFGQGSDTQYF. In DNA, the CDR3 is TGTGCCAGCAGCTTCGGACAGGGTTCCGATACGCAGTATTTT.

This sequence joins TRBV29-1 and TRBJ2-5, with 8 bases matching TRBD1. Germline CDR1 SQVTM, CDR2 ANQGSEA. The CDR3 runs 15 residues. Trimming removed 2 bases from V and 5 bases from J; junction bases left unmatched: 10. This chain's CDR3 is CSVELVRGPGETQYF. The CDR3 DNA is TGCAGCGTTGAACTGGTCAGGGGGCCTGGGGAGACCCAGTACTTC.

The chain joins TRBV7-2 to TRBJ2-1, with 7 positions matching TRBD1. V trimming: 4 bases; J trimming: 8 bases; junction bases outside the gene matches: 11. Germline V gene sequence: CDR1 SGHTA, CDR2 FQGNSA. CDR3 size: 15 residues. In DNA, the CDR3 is TGTGCCAGCAGCTCCGGACAGGTACTACATGATGAGCAGTTCTTC. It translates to CASSSGQVLHDEQFF.

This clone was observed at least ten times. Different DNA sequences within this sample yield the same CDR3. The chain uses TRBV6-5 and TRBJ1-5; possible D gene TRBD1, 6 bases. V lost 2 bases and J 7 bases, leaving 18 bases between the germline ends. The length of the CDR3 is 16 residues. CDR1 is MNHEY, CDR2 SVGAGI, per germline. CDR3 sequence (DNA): TGTGCCAGCAGTTACCGACAGGTCCGATTGGGGCAGCCCCAGCATTTT. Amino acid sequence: CASSYRQVRLGQPQHF.

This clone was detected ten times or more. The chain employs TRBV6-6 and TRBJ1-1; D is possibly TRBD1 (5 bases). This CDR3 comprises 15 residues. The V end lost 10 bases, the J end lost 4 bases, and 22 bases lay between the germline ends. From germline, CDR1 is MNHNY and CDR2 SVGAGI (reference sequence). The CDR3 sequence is CATHPSPGLGTEAFF. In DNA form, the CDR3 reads TGTGCCACCCACCCGAGTCCAGGGCTTGGCACTGAAGCTTTCTTT.